The clone carrying this TCR beta chain was recorded a few times. As yet, its antigen is unknown. V lost 5 bases and J lost 4, with 12 bases in between. The CDR3 covers 14 residues. Per germline, CDR1 SGHRS and CDR2 YFSETQ. This specimen comes from a study of identical twins. Findings of the study overall: For cord blood, abundant beta clonotypes had fewer insertions, unlike memory repertoires, which showed none.

TCRdb itself ran the 5' RACE reads through MiXCR, one entry per CDR3 protein. This table has 500,000 or so distinct CDR3 sequences, roughly 13% appearing once. The data were also submitted as part of a second study, on yellow fever vaccine responses in identical twins. From that study: A vaccine T cell response that seemed partly convergent and partly personalized was reported in twins.

The TCR was taken from a woman between 18 and 29 years old in good health. Material: CD4+ T cells sorted from blood. This chain joins TRBV5-1 and TRBJ2-2, with D unclear. Here the CDR3 reads CASRSLGLTGELFF. The CDR3 DNA is TGCGCCAGCAGGTCTTTGGGTCTCACCGGGGAGCTGTTTTTT.